The 20 T cell receptor beta chains below were found in one sample sequenced in a study of early T cells in non-severe SARS-CoV-2 infection. MiXCR, applied by TCRdb to the 5' RACE reads, yields one record per CDR3 protein. The sample records over 30,000 distinct CDR3 sequences, about 4.5% being singletons. The specimen sequenced was whole blood. All receptors come from an adult who was a healthcare worker with PCR-confirmed SARS-CoV-2 infection or an uninfected control (not recorded which).

This clonotype was counted many times. This rearrangement joins TRBV5-1 to TRBJ1-1; TRBD1 matches 9 bases. The trim removed 2 bases at V and 4 bases at J, leaving 3 bases unmatched. Looked up from germline, CDR1 is SGHRS and CDR2 is YFSETQ. There are 14 residues in the CDR3. CDR3 DNA: TGCGCCAGCAGCTTACAGGGGGCTGGCACTGAAGCTTTCTTT. Encoded protein: CASSLQGAGTEAFF.

This clonotype was detected a few times. The chain is built from TRBV12-3 or TRBV12-4 and TRBJ2-7; possibly TRBD1 for D (6 bases). Deletions cut 6 bases from V and 0 bases from J, with 15 bases between. This CDR3 contains 15 residues. The CDR3 bases are TGTGCCAGCAGCCGTCAGACAGGACCCTCCTACGAGCAGTACTTC. It translates to CASSRQTGPSYEQYF.

This clonotype was seen only a few times. The chain carries TRBV7-8 and TRBJ1-2; D remains unclear. V lost 2 bases and J 4 bases, leaving 11 bases between the germline ends. Germline V gene sequence: CDR1 SGHVS, CDR2 FQNEAQ. The CDR3 is made up of 14 amino acids. The CDR3 loop is CASSLSASPYGYTF. CDR3 nucleotide sequence: TGTGCCAGCAGCTTAAGCGCCAGCCCCTATGGCTACACCTTC.

In this sample, this clonotype turned up a few times. The chain links TRBV28 to TRBJ2-7; no clear D. This CDR3 comprises 14 residues. The V gene lost 2 bases and the J gene lost 0 bases, with 8 bases spanning the gap. Germline loops: CDR1 MDHEN, CDR2 SYDVKM. DNA for the CDR3: TGTGCCAGCAGTTTAGTCGGCAGCTCCTACGAGCAGTACTTC. It is translated as CASSLVGSSYEQYF.

This clonotype occurred many times. The rearrangement uses TRBV12-3 or TRBV12-4 and TRBJ2-2; TRBD1 aligns across 10 bases. The CDR3 is 13 residues long. V was clipped by 8 bases and J by 4 bases; unmatched bases: 1. The CDR3 sequence is CASDRGLTGELFF. The CDR3, as DNA: TGTGCCAGCGACAGGGGGCTCACCGGGGAGCTGTTTTTT.

In this sample, this clonotype turned up many times. J is TRBJ1-1 and V is TRBV29-1; D gene uncertain. Between the trimmed V and J ends, which lost 3 bases and 1 base, there was a span of 3 bases. There are 11 residues in the CDR3. CDR1 is SQVTM and CDR2 is ANQGSEA in the germline V gene. The CDR3 loop reads CSVDKNTEAFF. In DNA form, the CDR3 reads TGCAGCGTTGATAAGAACACTGAAGCTTTCTTT.

This clonotype was observed at least ten times. This rearrangement joins TRBV3-1 to TRBJ1-5; D gene uncertain. V shed 1 base and J shed 3 bases, with 7 bases lying between them. Germline V CDR1 and CDR2: LGHDT, YNNKEL (reference sequence). The CDR3 length is 14 residues. CDR3: CASSQAHLNQPQHF. The DNA for the CDR3 is TGTGCCAGCAGCCAAGCGCACCTCAATCAGCCCCAGCATTTT.

This clonotype has at least ten counts. The chain uses TRBV12-3 or TRBV12-4 and TRBJ1-6, with no clear D. CDR3 length: 13 amino acids. With 3 bases removed from V and 9 bases from J, the gap between germline ends came to 9 bases. The CDR3, as DNA: TGTGCCAGCAGTTTTGCCGAAGGTTCACCCCTCCACTTT. Translated: CASSFAEGSPLHF.

This clonotype was observed a few times. The chain employs TRBV7-2 and TRBJ1-5; D gene unclear. Looked up from germline, CDR1 is SGHTA and CDR2 is FQGNSA. The CDR3 loop spans 13 amino acids. Trimming left V 5 bases short and J 6 bases short, with 11 bases between. CDR3 region: CASSPGVTQPQHF. CDR3 sequence (DNA): TGTGCCAGCAGCCCCGGAGTAACTCAGCCCCAGCATTTT.

With respect to this clonotype: A read error may explain this, as a much larger clone is one base away. The rearrangement uses TRBV13 and TRBJ2-4; 8 bases line up with TRBD1. The J segment lost 2 bases and the V segment lost 3 bases, leaving 3 bases of the junction unmatched. There are 15 residues in the CDR3. The germline V gene encodes CDR1 PRHDT and CDR2 FYEKMQ (reference sequence). CDR3 loop: CASSLDRASKNIQYF. In nucleotides, the CDR3 is TGTGCCAGCAGCTTGGACAGGGCGTCCAAAAACATTCAGTACTTC.

This clonotype was seen repeatedly, ten times or more. V is TRBV10-3 and J is TRBJ2-3; D unresolved. CDR3 length: 14 residues. Germline CDR1 reads ENHRY; CDR2 reads SYGVKD. Trimming removed 0 bases from V and 2 bases from J, with 6 bases in between. The CDR3 sequence is CAISESRDTDTQYF. The CDR3 bases are TGTGCCATCAGTGAGTCTCGAGACACAGATACGCAGTATTTT.

The chain links TRBV20-1 to TRBJ1-2; maybe TRBD1 (5 bases). The length of the CDR3 is 15 residues. The V gene's germline CDR1 is DFQATT and CDR2 SNEGSKA (reference sequence). The V end was cut by 3 bases, the J end by 1 base, with 15 bases between. The CDR3 DNA is TGCAGTGCTAGTAGGGAGGGGTTGGATAACTATGGCTACACCTTC. This translates into CSASREGLDNYGYTF.

This clonotype was seen many times. V usage is TRBV7-6 and J usage is TRBJ2-1; D possibly matches TRBD1 or TRBD2 (6 bases each). Looked up from germline, CDR1 is SGHVS and CDR2 is FNYEAQ. Trimming stripped 7 bases from V and 3 bases from J, with 13 bases between. This CDR3 comprises 14 residues. In DNA, the CDR3 is TGTGCCAGCAATCTGGGGGGCTTCTACAATGAGCAGTTCTTC. It codes for CASNLGGFYNEQFF.

The sample holds many counts of this clonotype. J is TRBJ2-1 and V is TRBV6-6; D is possibly TRBD2 (5 bases). Germline V CDR1 and CDR2: MNHNY, SVGAGI (reference sequence). Trimming left V 6 bases short and J 4 bases short, with 13 bases between. This CDR3 is built from 14 residues. The DNA of the CDR3 is TGTGCCAGCAGCCCCGACTATGGGTACAATGAGCAGTTCTTC. Protein product: CASSPDYGYNEQFF.

The table lists this clonotype with many counts. The chain combines TRBV27 with TRBJ2-7; D is ambiguous. The CDR3 length is 14 residues. V was shortened by 4 bases and J by 2 bases, with 12 bases between the two germline ends. Germline CDR1 MNHEY, CDR2 SMNVEV (reference sequence). The CDR3 loop is CASSYSGPPYEQYF. The CDR3 DNA sequence: TGTGCCAGCAGTTACTCAGGACCGCCCTACGAGCAGTACTTC.

This clonotype was seen ten or more times. V gene TRBV28 combines with J gene TRBJ2-7; weak D call: TRBD1 (6 bases). CDR3 length equals 16 residues. The germline V and J ends were trimmed by 2 bases and 6 bases, with 20 bases remaining between them. CDR1 and CDR2 (germline): MDHEN, SYDVKM. CDR3 in amino acids: CASSLTLGHTETEQYF. In DNA form, the CDR3 reads TGTGCCAGCAGTTTAACTTTGGGACATACTGAAACCGAGCAGTACTTC.

The rearrangement uses TRBV30 and TRBJ1-5; no clear D gene. The CDR3 is 15 residues long. Germline CDR1 is GTSNPN and CDR2 is SVGIG (reference sequence). V was trimmed by 4 bases and J by 0 bases, leaving 13 bases between them. The CDR3 nucleotides are TGTGCCTGGAAGGGTGGGGATTATAGCAATCAGCCCCAGCATTTT. It is translated as CAWKGGDYSNQPQHF.

This clonotype was counted at least ten times. The junction differs from germline at one of its ends, possibly a read error. The V call is TRBV30, the J call TRBJ1-1; possibly TRBD1 for D (5 bases). CDR3 length equals 11 residues. Germline CDR1 reads GTSNPN; CDR2 reads SVGIG (reference sequence). The CDR3 is CAGTPATEVFF. The CDR3, as DNA: TGTGCCGGGACCCCGGCCACTGAAGTTTTCTTT.

This clonotype was seen repeatedly, ten times or more. The genes are TRBV18 and TRBJ1-1; TRBD1 matches at 7 bases. After removal of 3 bases from V and 4 bases from J, the junction contained 11 bases not matched to a gene. Germline lookup yields CDR1 KGHSH and CDR2 LQKENI. The CDR3 loop spans 16 amino acids. The CDR3 reads CASSPQGPDRSTEAFF. The CDR3 region has the DNA TGTGCCAGCTCACCCCAGGGGCCGGACAGGAGCACTGAAGCTTTCTTT. The variable domain in full, completed from reference TRBV18 and TRBJ1-1, reads NAGVMQNPRHLVRRRGQEARLRCSPMKGHSHVYWYRQLPEEGLKFMVYLQKENIIDESGMPKERFSAEFPKEGPSILRIQQVVRGDSAAYFCASSPQGPDRSTEAFFGQGTRLTVV.

This clonotype has more than one count but fewer than ten. The rearrangement links TRBV24-1 to TRBJ2-2; unclear D gene. The CDR3 has 13 residues. CDR1 and CDR2 (germline): KGHDR, SFDVKD. With 4 bases removed from V and 6 bases from J, the gap between germline ends came to 8 bases. The DNA for the CDR3 is TGTGCCACCAGTGACAGCACCGCCGGGGAGCTGTTTTTT. Amino acids: CATSDSTAGELFF.